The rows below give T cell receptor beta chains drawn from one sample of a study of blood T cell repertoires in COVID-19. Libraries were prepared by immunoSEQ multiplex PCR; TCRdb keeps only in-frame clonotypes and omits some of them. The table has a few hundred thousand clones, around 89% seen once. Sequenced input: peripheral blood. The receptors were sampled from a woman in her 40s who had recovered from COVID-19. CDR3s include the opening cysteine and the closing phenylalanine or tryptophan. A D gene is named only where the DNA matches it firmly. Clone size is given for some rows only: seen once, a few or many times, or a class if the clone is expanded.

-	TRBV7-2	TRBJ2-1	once	CASSPSGEQFF	TGTGCCAGCAGCCCATCGGGTGAGCAGTTCTTC
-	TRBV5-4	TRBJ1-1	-	CASSWGGTGNTEAFF	TGTGCCAGCAGCTGGGGCGGGACGGGGAACACTGAAGCTTTCTTT
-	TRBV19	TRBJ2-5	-	CASSIGGGETQYF	TGTGCCAGTAGTATAGGGGGGGGCGAGACCCAGTACTTC
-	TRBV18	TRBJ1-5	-	CASSPAANQPQHF	TGTGCCAGCTCACCAGCGGCCAATCAGCCCCAGCATTTT
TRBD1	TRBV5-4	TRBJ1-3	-	CASSSPPGTGGTTGNTIYF	TGTGCCAGCAGCTCTCCACCGGGGACAGGGGGAACTACTGGAAACACCATATATTTT
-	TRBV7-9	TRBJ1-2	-	CASSLDGGHYGYTF	TGTGCCAGCAGCTTAGATGGCGGCCACTATGGCTACACCTTC
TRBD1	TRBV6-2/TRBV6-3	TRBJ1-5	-	CASSTGTGGNQPQHF	TGTGCCAGCAGTACCGGGACAGGGGGCAATCAGCCCCAGCATTTT
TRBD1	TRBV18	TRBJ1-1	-	CASSPNGRDRGGDTEAFF	TGTGCCAGCTCACCAAACGGTCGGGACAGGGGAGGGGACACTGAAGCTTTCTTT
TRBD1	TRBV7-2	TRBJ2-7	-	CASSPDRGRSFGQYF	TGTGCCAGCAGCCCCGACAGGGGGCGATCGTTCGGACAGTACTTC
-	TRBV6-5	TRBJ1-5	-	CASSYAAGGGQPQHF	TGTGCCAGCAGTTACGCAGCCGGCGGGGGTCAGCCCCAGCATTTT
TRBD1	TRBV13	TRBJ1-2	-	CASSIGTGDYGYTF	TGTGCCAGCAGCATCGGGACAGGGGACTATGGCTACACCTTC
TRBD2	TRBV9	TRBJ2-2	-	CASGRTSGPPAGELFF	TGTGCCAGCGGCCGGACTAGCGGACCACCCGCCGGGGAGCTGTTTTTT
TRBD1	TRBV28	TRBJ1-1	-	CASSPAGSGTGAFF	TGTGCCAGCAGTCCGGCGGGTTCCGGGACAGGGGCTTTCTTT
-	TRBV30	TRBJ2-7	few	CAWKRSTYEQYF	TGTGCCTGGAAGCGGTCCACCTACGAGCAGTACTTC
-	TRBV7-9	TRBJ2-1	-	CASSLALTSREQFF	TGTGCCAGCAGCTTAGCCCTGACTAGTCGGGAGCAGTTCTTC
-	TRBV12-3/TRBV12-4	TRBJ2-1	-	CASSHRGFNEQFF	TGTGCCAGCAGCCACCGGGGGTTCAATGAGCAGTTCTTC
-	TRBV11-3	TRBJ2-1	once	CASSLGAGGNEQFF	TGTGCCAGCAGCTTGGGGGCAGGCGGAAATGAGCAGTTCTTC
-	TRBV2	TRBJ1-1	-	CASSPLGGVNTEAFF	TGTGCCAGCAGTCCCTTGGGGGGGGTCAACACTGAAGCTTTCTTT
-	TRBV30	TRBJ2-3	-	CAWVPGADTQYF	TGTGCCTGGGTCCCCGGGGCAGATACGCAGTATTTT
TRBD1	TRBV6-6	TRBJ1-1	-	CASSYGDRGEAFF	TGTGCCAGCAGTTACGGGGACAGGGGTGAAGCTTTCTTT
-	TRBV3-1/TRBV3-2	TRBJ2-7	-	CASSQGAQLRRVEQYF	TGTGCCAGCAGCCAAGGGGCCCAACTACGGCGGGTGGAGCAGTACTTC
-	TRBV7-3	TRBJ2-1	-	CASSSGVGEQFF	TGTGCCAGCAGCTCCGGAGTGGGTGAGCAGTTCTTC
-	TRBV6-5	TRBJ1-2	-	CASSQGLYGYTF	TGTGCCAGCAGTCAGGGCTTATATGGCTACACCTTC
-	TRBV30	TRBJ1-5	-	CAWSPGMGNQPQHF	TGTGCCTGGAGTCCGGGGATGGGCAATCAGCCCCAGCATTTT
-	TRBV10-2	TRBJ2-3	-	CASSEWGEREYF	TGCGCCAGCAGTGAGTGGGGGGAGAGGGAGTATTTT
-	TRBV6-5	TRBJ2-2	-	CASSYGAAFTGELFF	TGTGCCAGCAGTTACGGGGCAGCCTTCACCGGGGAGCTGTTTTTT
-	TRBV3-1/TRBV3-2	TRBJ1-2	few	CASSQAPQRRGSNYGYTF	TGTGCCAGCAGCCAAGCCCCCCAAAGGAGAGGATCTAACTATGGCTACACCTTC
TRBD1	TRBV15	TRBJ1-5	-	CATSPRARGANQPQHF	TGTGCCACCAGCCCCCGCGCCAGGGGGGCCAATCAGCCCCAGCATTTT
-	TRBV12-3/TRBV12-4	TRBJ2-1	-	CASSQETSEQFF	TGTGCCAGCAGCCAAGAGACTTCTGAGCAGTTCTTC
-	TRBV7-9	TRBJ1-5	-	CASSPIGGLSDQPQHF	TGTGCCAGCAGCCCTATCGGGGGGTTGTCCGATCAGCCCCAGCATTTT
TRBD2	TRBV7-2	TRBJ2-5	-	CASSPGLAGGRETQYF	TGTGCCAGCAGCCCAGGACTAGCGGGAGGCCGGGAGACCCAGTACTTC
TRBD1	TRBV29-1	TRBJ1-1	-	CSAGQGQMNTEAFF	TGCAGCGCCGGACAGGGACAAATGAACACTGAAGCTTTCTTT
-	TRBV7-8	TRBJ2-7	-	CASSLAGAVTYEQYF	TGTGCCAGCAGCTTAGCGGGAGCGGTAACCTACGAGCAGTACTTC
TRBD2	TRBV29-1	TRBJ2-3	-	CSASGVAGGDPDTQYF	TGCAGCGCCTCGGGGGTGGCGGGAGGCGACCCAGATACGCAGTATTTT
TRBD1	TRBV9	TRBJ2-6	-	CASSEPGQFLSGANVLTF	TGTGCCAGCAGCGAGCCGGGACAGTTCCTCTCTGGGGCCAACGTCCTGACTTTC
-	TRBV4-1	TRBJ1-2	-	CASSQIRGYYGYTF	TGCGCCAGCAGCCAAATCAGGGGATACTATGGCTACACCTTC
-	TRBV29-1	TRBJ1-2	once	CSVEGRGNYGYTF	TGCAGCGTTGAAGGGCGGGGAAACTATGGCTACACCTTC
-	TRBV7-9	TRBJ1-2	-	CASPRGGGNYGYTF	TGTGCCAGCCCGAGGGGGGGCGGAAACTATGGCTACACCTTC
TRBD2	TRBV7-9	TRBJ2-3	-	CASSPSAGGVVDTQYF	TGTGCCAGCAGCCCCTCTGCGGGAGGGGTGGTAGATACGCAGTATTTT
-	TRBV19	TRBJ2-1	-	CASLKTGRRNEQFF	TGTGCCAGTCTCAAGACAGGCCGAAGGAATGAGCAGTTCTTC
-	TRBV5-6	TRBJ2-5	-	CASSLPGIQETQYF	TGTGCCAGCAGCTTGCCGGGGATCCAAGAGACCCAGTACTTC
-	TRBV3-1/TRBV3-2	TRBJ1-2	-	CASVGAKYGYTF	TGTGCCAGCGTGGGGGCAAAGTATGGCTACACCTTC
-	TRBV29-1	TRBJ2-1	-	CSARLGRGSYNEQFF	TGCAGCGCCCGGCTTGGGCGGGGCTCCTACAATGAGCAGTTCTTC
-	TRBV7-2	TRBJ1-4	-	CASRVGASNEKLFF	TGTGCCAGCAGGGTGGGGGCTTCTAATGAAAAACTGTTTTTT
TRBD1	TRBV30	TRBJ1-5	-	CAWSQGDRGNQPQHF	TGTGCCTGGAGTCAGGGGGACAGGGGAAATCAGCCCCAGCATTTT
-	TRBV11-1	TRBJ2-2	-	CASSSGQGPGGELFF	TGTGCCAGCAGCTCGGGGCAGGGGCCTGGCGGGGAGCTGTTTTTT
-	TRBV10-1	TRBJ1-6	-	CASGSTGGHNSPLHF	TGCGCCAGCGGGAGCACGGGGGGCCATAATTCACCCCTCCACTTT
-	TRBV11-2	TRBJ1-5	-	CASSPGVRAEGQPQHF	TGTGCCAGCAGCCCTGGAGTGAGGGCAGAAGGTCAGCCCCAGCATTTT
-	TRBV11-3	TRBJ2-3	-	CASSLGQGGTDTQYF	TGTGCCAGCAGCTTAGGGCAGGGTGGCACAGATACGCAGTATTTT
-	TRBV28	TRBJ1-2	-	CASSLGGRGASGYGYTF	TGTGCCAGCAGTTTAGGGGGCCGGGGGGCCTCAGGGTATGGCTACACCTTC
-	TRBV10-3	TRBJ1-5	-	CAISEQGPAQHF	TGTGCCATCAGTGAACAGGGACCGGCCCAGCATTTT
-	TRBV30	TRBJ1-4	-	CASPRGGVNEKLFF	TGTGCCTCCCCACGCGGGGGGGTTAATGAAAAACTGTTTTTT
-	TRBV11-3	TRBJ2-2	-	CASSLFGLTGELFF	TGTGCCAGCAGCTTATTCGGTCTCACCGGGGAGCTGTTTTTT
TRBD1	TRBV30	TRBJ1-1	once	CAWRRSGGTEAFF	TGTGCCTGGAGACGGTCAGGGGGGACTGAAGCTTTCTTT
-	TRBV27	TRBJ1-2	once	CASSPGNPRGYGYTF	TGTGCCAGCAGTCCGGGGAACCCCCGGGGGTATGGCTACACCTTC
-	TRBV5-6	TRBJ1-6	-	CASSPTTGSAGNSPLHF	TGTGCCAGCAGCCCTACGACGGGGTCCGCGGGGAATTCACCCCTCCACTTT
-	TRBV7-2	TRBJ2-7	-	CASSRDYEQYF	TGTGCCAGCAGCCGCGACTACGAGCAGTACTTC